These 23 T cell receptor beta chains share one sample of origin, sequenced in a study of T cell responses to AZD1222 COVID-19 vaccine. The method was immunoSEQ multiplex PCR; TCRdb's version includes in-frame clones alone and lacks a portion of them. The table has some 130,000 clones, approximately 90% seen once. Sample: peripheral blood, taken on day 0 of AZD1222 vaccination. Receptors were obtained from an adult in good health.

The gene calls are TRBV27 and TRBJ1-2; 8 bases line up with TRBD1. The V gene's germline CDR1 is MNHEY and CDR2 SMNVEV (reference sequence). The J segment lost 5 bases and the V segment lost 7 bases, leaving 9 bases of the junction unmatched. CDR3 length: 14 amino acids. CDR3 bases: TGTGCCAGCACCAGAACAGGGGGGATATATGGCTACACCTTC. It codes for CASTRTGGIYGYTF.

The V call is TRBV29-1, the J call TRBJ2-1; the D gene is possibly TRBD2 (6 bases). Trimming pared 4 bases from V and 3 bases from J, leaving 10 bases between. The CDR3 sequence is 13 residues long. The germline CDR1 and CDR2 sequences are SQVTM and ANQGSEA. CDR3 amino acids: CSVAVAVYNEQFF. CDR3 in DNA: TGCAGCGTTGCGGTAGCGGTCTACAATGAGCAGTTCTTC.

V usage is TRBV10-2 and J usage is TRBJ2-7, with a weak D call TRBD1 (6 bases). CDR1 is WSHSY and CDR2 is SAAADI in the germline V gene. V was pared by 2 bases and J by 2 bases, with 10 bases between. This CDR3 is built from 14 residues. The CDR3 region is CASSELNRAYEQYF. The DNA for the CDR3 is TGCGCCAGCAGTGAGCTGAACAGGGCCTACGAGCAGTACTTC.

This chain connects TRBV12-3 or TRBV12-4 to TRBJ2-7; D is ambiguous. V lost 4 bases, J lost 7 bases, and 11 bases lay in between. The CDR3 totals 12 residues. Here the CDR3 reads CASSYTPVEQYF. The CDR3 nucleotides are TGTGCCAGCAGTTACACACCGGTTGAGCAGTACTTC.

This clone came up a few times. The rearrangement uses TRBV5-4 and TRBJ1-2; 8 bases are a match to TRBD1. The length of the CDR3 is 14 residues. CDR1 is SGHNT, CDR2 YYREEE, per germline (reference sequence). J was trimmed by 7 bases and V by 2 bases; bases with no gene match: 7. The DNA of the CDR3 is TGTGCCAGCAGCTTTCGGACAGGGCAAGGTGGCTACACCTTC. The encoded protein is CASSFRTGQGGYTF.

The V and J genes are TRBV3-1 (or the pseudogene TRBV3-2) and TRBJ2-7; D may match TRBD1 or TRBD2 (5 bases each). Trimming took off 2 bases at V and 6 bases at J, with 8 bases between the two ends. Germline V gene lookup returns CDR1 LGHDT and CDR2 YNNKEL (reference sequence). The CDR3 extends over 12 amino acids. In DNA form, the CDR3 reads TGTGCCAGCAGCCAAATAGGGACCGAGCAGTACTTC. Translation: CASSQIGTEQYF.

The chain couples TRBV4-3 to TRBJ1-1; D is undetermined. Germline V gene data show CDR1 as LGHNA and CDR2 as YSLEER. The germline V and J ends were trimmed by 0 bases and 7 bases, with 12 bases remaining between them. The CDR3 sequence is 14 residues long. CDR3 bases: TGCGCCAGCAGCCAAGATAGGGCGGGCCGTGAAGCTTTCTTT. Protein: CASSQDRAGREAFF.

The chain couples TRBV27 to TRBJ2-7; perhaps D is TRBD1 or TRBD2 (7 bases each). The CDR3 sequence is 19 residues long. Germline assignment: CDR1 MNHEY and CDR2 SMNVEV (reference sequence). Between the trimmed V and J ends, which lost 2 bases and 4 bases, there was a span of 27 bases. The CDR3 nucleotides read TGTGCCAGCAGTTTACGCGCAGGGAGGGGGCGGGCCGGAGTTTACGAGCAGTACTTC. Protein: CASSLRAGRGRAGVYEQYF.

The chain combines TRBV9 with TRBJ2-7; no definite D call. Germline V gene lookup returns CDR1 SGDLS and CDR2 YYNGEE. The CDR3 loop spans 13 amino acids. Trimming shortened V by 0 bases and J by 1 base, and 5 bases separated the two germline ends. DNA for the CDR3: TGTGCCAGCAGCGTAGGGGATTCCTACGAGCAGTACTTC. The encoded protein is CASSVGDSYEQYF.

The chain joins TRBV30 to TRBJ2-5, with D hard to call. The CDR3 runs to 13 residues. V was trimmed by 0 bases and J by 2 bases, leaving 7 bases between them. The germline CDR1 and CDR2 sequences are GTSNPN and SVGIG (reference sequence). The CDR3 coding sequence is TGTGCCTGGAGTGTAGGGTTACAAGAGACCCAGTACTTC. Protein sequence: CAWSVGLQETQYF.

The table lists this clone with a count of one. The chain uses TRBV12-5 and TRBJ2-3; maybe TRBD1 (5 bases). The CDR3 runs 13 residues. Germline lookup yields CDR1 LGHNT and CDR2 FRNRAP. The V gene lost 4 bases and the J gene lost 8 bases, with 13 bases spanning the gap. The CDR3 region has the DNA TGTGCTAGTGGTTCCACAGATAGGGGTACGCAGTATTTT. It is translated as CASGSTDRGTQYF.

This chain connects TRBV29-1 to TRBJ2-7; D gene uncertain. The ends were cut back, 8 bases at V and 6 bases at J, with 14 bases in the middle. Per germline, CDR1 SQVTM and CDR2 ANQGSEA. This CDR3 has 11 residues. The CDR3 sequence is CSYRGDAEQYF. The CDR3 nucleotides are TGCAGCTACCGTGGGGATGCCGAGCAGTACTTC.

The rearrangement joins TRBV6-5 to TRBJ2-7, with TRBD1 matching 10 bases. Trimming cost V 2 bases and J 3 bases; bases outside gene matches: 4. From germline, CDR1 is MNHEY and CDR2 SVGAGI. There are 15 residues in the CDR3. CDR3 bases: TGTGCCAGCAGTTACAGCGGACAGGGGGTCTACGAGCAGTACTTC. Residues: CASSYSGQGVYEQYF.

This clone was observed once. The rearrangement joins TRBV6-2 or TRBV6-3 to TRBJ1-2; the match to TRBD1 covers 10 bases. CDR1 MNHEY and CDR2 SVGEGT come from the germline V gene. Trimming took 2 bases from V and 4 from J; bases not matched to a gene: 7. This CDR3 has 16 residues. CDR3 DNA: TGTGCCAGCAGTTACCAACTCGGACAGGGGGGCTATGGCTACACCTTC. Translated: CASSYQLGQGGYGYTF.

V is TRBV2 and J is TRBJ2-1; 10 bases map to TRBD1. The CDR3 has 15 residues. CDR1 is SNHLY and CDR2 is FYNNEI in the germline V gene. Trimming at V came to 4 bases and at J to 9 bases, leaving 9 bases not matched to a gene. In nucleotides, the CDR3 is TGTGCCAGCAGTGTTTTGGGACAGGGGACGGTTGAGCAGTTCTTC. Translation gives CASSVLGQGTVEQFF.

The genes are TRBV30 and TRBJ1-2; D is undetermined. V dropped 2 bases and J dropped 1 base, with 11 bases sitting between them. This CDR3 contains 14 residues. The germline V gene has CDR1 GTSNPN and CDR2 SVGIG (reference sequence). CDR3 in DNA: TGTGCCTGGAGTTATGCGGGGATTAACTATGGCTACACCTTC. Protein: CAWSYAGINYGYTF.

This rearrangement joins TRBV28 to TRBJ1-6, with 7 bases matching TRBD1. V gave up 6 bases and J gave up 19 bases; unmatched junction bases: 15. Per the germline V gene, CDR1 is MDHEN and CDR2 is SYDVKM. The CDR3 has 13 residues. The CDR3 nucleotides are TGTGCCAGCAGCCCCGGGACAGCGCTACGCTCTCACTTT. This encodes CASSPGTALRSHF.

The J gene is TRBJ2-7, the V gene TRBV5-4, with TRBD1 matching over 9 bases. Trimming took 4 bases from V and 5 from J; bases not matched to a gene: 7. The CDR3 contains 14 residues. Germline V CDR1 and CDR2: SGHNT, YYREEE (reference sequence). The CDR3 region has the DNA TGTGCCAGCAGCCTGGGGGACAGGGCTCACGAGCAGTACTTC. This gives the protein CASSLGDRAHEQYF.

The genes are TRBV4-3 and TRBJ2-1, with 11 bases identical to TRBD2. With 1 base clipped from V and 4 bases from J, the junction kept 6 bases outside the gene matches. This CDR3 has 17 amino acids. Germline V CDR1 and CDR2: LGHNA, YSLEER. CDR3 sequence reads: CASSQALGTSGYNEQFF. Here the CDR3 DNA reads TGCGCCAGCAGCCAAGCTTTGGGGACTAGCGGTTACAATGAGCAGTTCTTC.

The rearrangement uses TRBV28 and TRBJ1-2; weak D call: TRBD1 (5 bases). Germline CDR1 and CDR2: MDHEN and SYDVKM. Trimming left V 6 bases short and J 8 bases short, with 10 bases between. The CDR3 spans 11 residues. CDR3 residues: CASRGTPGYTF. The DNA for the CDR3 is TGTGCCAGCAGGGGGACTCCAGGCTACACCTTC.

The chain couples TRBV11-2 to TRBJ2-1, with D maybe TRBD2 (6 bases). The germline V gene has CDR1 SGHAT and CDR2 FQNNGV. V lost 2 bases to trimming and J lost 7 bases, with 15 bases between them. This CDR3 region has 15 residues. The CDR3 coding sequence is TGTGCCAGCAGCTTACCGGGACTCCGAGGGAATGAGCAGTTCTTC. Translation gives CASSLPGLRGNEQFF.

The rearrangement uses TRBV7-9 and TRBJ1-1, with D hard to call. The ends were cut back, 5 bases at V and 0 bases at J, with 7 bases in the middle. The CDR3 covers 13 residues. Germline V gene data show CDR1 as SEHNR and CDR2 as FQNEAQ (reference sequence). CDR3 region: CASSPTVNTEAFF. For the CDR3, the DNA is TGTGCCAGCAGCCCAACAGTGAACACTGAAGCTTTCTTT.

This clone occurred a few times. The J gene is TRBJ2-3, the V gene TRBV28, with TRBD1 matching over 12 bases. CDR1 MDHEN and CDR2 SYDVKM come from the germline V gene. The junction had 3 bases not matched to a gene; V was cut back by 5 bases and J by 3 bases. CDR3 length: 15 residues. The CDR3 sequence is CASSAGQGATDTQYF. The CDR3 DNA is TGTGCCAGCAGTGCGGGACAGGGGGCTACAGATACGCAGTATTTT.